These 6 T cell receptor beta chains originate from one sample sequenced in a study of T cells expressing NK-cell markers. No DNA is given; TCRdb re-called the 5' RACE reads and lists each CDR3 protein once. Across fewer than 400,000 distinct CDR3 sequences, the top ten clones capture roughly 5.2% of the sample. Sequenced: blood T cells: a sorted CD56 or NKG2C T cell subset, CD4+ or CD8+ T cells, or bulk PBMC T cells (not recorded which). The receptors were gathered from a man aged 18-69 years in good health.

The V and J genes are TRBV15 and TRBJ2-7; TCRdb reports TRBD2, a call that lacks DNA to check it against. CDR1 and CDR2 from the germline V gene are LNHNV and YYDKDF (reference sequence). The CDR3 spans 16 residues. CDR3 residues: CATSPRVAGGTYEQYF.

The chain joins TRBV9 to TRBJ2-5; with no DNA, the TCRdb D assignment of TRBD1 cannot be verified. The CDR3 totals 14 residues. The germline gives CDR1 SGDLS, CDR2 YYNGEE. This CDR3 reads CASSTSDSTETQYF. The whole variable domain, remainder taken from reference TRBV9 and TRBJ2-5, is DSGVTQTPKHLITATGQRVTLRCSPRSGDLSVYWYQQSLDQGLQFLIQYYNGEERAKGNILERFSAQQFPDLHSELNLSSLELGDSALYFCASSTSDSTETQYFGPGTRLLVL.

The chain's CDR3 is CASQEGQGINQPQHF. The chain has TRBV6-1 and TRBJ1-5; the D call from TCRdb, TRBD1, cannot be confirmed without DNA. This CDR3 spans 15 amino acids. CDR1 and CDR2 from the germline V gene are MNHNS and SASEGT.

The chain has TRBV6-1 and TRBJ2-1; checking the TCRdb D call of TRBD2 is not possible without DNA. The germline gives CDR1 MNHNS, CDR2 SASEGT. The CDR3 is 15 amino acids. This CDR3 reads CASRRGRGSYNEQFF.

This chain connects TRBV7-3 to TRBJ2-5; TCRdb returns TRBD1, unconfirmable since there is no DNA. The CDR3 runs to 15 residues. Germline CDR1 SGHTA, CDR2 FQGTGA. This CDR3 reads CASSPTGWGGETQYF.

The CDR3 sequence is CASSSIGLNQETQYF. V gene TRBV9 combines with J gene TRBJ2-5; without DNA, the TCRdb call of TRBD2 cannot be checked. This CDR3 is built from 15 residues. Germline loops: CDR1 SGDLS, CDR2 YYNGEE.